The entry below gives a single T cell receptor (beta chain) sequence along with its context. As yet, its antigen is unknown. This sample is part of a study of identical twins. The study, taken as a whole, reports: Memory repertoires lacked the insertion deficit that abundant cord blood beta clonotypes showed. Recombination models fit unrelated individuals' TCR alpha sharing but underestimated twins'. Twins shared beta out-of-frame sequences in excess, but this excess was weaker.

TCRdb re-called the 5' RACE reads with MiXCR, one entry per CDR3 protein. Of about 700,000 distinct CDR3 sequences in the sample, 6.1% are singletons; the top ten hold 1.5% to 2%. There were only healthy Caucasians among the donors. Sequencing was done on a sample of naive T cells sorted from blood. The clonotype originates from a young man in good health.

The CDR3 loop reads CASSGEGGQRAGELFF. CDR3 DNA: TGTGCCAGCAGTGGCGAGGGGGGGCAAAGGGCCGGGGAGCTGTTTTTT. This sequence joins TRBV6-1 and TRBJ2-2, with D maybe TRBD2 (7 bases). Germline values: CDR1 MNHNS, CDR2 SASEGT. V shed 4 bases and J shed 6 bases, with 18 bases lying between them. The CDR3 covers 16 residues.